The 6 T cell receptor beta chains reported below all come from one sample, sequenced in a study of cytomegalovirus exposure and HLA in healthy donors. This PCR relied on a set of 60 Vbeta primers and 13 Jbeta primers. The protocol was immunoSEQ multiplex PCR, while the TCRdb copy is restricted to in-frame clones and leaves out a portion. The sample carries 200,000 or so clones, 65% to 85% recorded once. Sequencing was performed on PBMCs. These receptors were obtained from a man aged 45 to 65 in good health and CMV-seronegative.

This sequence joins TRBV28 and TRBJ1-1, with D unclear. The CDR3 extends over 13 amino acids. Germline lookup yields CDR1 MDHEN and CDR2 SYDVKM. V dropped 2 bases and J dropped 8 bases, with 12 bases sitting between them. As DNA, the CDR3 is TGTGCCAGCAGTTTAACAGAAACCCAAGAAGCTTTCTTT. It is translated as CASSLTETQEAFF.

The chain employs TRBV9 and TRBJ2-7; possible D gene TRBD1, 5 bases. CDR1 and CDR2 from the germline V gene are SGDLS and YYNGEE. The CDR3 length is 13 residues. V lost 3 bases and J lost 7, with 14 bases in between. The CDR3 protein is CASSGTHSGEQYF. In nucleotides, the CDR3 is TGTGCCAGCAGCGGTACTCACTCAGGGGAGCAGTACTTC.

The CDR3 is CASSLPGGDAEAFF. CDR3 bases: TGTGCCAGCAGCTTACCAGGAGGGGATGCTGAAGCTTTCTTT. The genes are TRBV7-9 and TRBJ1-1; TRBD1 is a possible D gene (5 bases). Germline lookup yields CDR1 SEHNR and CDR2 FQNEAQ (reference sequence). V gave up 2 bases and J gave up 6 bases, with 13 bases separating them. CDR3 length: 14 residues.

CDR3 residues: CASQSYRGEQYF. The CDR3 DNA is TGTGCCAGCCAAAGTTACAGGGGCGAGCAGTACTTC. The chain couples TRBV19 to TRBJ2-7; TRBD1 agrees at 7 bases. The V segment lost 9 bases and the J segment 6 bases; nucleotides outside the gene matches: 8. Germline V CDR1 and CDR2: LNHDA, SQIVND (reference sequence). The CDR3 has 12 amino acids.

This chain uses TRBV4-3 with TRBJ2-7; a possible D gene is TRBD2 (6 bases). This CDR3 is 17 amino acids long. Germline CDR1 and CDR2: LGHNA and YSLEER. V lost 1 base, J lost 0 bases, and 16 bases lay in between. The DNA of the CDR3 is TGCGCCAGCAGCCAAGTTGGCCTAGCGACCAGCTCCTACGAGCAGTACTTC. Its protein product is CASSQVGLATSSYEQYF.

The chain carries TRBV7-2 and TRBJ1-1; D uncertain. CDR1 is SGHTA and CDR2 is FQGNSA in the germline V gene. The CDR3 extends over 14 amino acids. Deletions cut 3 bases from V and 5 bases from J, with 13 bases between. Here the CDR3 reads CASSFSSVITEAFF. The CDR3 DNA reads as TGTGCCAGCAGCTTCTCGTCAGTCATAACTGAAGCTTTCTTT.